Listed here are 25 T cell receptor beta chains from one sample, sequenced in a study of T cell clonotyping in hematopoietic cell transplantation. Sequencing used immunoSEQ multiplex PCR; TCRdb keeps in-frame clones, though not all of them. The sample comprises some 9,600 clones, around 87% of which are singletons, and around 14% rests with the top ten. Time point in this sample: recipient sample about 28 days before transplant, after cytoreduction. The sample was peripheral blood mononuclear cells, taken before stem cell transplant. All receptors derive from a woman aged 50 to 60 with chronic myeloid leukemia. Some clones in this sample may be carry-over from other donors' samples.

CDR3 region: CASKGTGFYGYTF. Written as DNA, the CDR3 is TGTGCCAGCAAAGGTACAGGGTTCTATGGCTACACCTTC. The chain recombines TRBV2 with TRBJ1-2; D may be TRBD1 (6 bases). In germline, CDR1 is SNHLY, CDR2 FYNNEI. The CDR3 consists of 13 residues. The V and J ends lost 7 bases and 4 bases respectively, with 13 bases between them. The entire variable domain, with the rest obtained from reference TRBV2 and TRBJ1-2, is as follows: EPEVTQTPSHQVTQMGQEVILRCVPISNHLYFYWYRQILGQKVEFLVSFYNNEISEKSEIFDDQFSVERPDGSNFTLKIRSTKLEDSAMYFCASKGTGFYGYTFGSGTRLTVV.

V is TRBV27 and J is TRBJ2-3, with no clear D. CDR1 and CDR2 from the germline V gene are MNHEY and SMNVEV (reference sequence). Trimming shortened V by 6 bases and J by 2 bases, and 9 bases separated the two germline ends. The length of the CDR3 is 13 residues. The CDR3, as DNA: TGTGCCAGCAGACCCCTGTACACAGATACGCAGTATTTT. This gives the protein CASRPLYTDTQYF.

The chain recombines TRBV5-1 with TRBJ1-2, with 8 bases identical to TRBD1. J lost 8 bases, V lost 7 bases, and 13 bases had no gene match. The CDR3 sequence is 14 residues long. Per the germline V gene, CDR1 is SGHRS and CDR2 is YFSETQ. The CDR3 DNA sequence: TGCGCCAGCGGTCAAGACAGGGGCGCCATCGGCTACACCTTC. This sequence encodes CASGQDRGAIGYTF.

This sequence joins TRBV14 and TRBJ2-1; no firm D call. The CDR3 runs to 15 residues. The V end lost 0 bases, the J end lost 10 bases, and 16 bases lay between the germline ends. Germline V gives CDR1 SGHDN, CDR2 FVKESK. The CDR3 sequence: CASSQEIDAGREQFF. CDR3 coding DNA: TGTGCCAGCAGCCAAGAAATCGACGCCGGCAGGGAGCAGTTCTTC.

The count of this clone is one. The rearrangement links TRBV30 to TRBJ2-1, with D hard to call. The ends were cut back, 2 bases at V and 6 bases at J, with 8 bases in the middle. There are 12 residues in the CDR3. Germline loops: CDR1 GTSNPN, CDR2 SVGIG (reference sequence). CDR3 nucleotides: TGTGCCTGGAGTACGGGTTTCAATGAGCAGTTCTTC. The encoded protein is CAWSTGFNEQFF.

The chain joins TRBV28 to TRBJ2-1; 8 nucleotides match TRBD2. The germline V gene encodes CDR1 MDHEN and CDR2 SYDVKM. There are 14 residues in the CDR3. V was clipped by 7 bases and J by 9 bases; unmatched bases: 11. The CDR3 reads CASIESGRGFEQFF. Here the CDR3 DNA reads TGTGCCAGCATTGAAAGCGGGAGAGGTTTTGAGCAGTTCTTC.

J is TRBJ2-7 and V is TRBV28; 8 bases agree with TRBD1. Germline CDR1 and CDR2: MDHEN and SYDVKM. This CDR3 region has 15 residues. V lost 5 bases, J lost 3 bases, and 9 bases stayed unmatched. This CDR3 reads CASSPIRGRSYEQYF. DNA of the CDR3: TGTGCCAGCAGTCCGATCAGGGGGCGAAGCTACGAGCAGTACTTC.

The rearrangement uses TRBV6-4 and TRBJ2-1, with no clear D. The CDR3 has 13 residues. The V end lost 1 base, the J end lost 5 bases, and 6 bases lay between the germline ends. Looked up from germline, CDR1 is MRHNA and CDR2 is SNTAGT. The CDR3 sequence: CASSDFVNNEQFF. DNA for the CDR3: TGTGCCAGCAGTGACTTTGTGAACAATGAGCAGTTCTTC.

The chain employs TRBV9 and TRBJ2-1, with D tentatively TRBD2 (6 bases). Between the trimmed V and J ends, which lost 3 bases and 8 bases, there was a span of 15 bases. Germline CDR1 SGDLS, CDR2 YYNGEE. This CDR3 has 14 amino acids. The CDR3 reads CASSASIGEDEQFF. The CDR3 DNA follows: TGTGCCAGCAGCGCAAGTATAGGGGAGGATGAGCAGTTCTTC.

A note on this clone: The germline gene is not matched at one end of the junction; a read error may be the cause. The chain recombines TRBV7-7 with TRBJ2-5, with 9 bases identical to TRBD1. Per germline, CDR1 SSHAT and CDR2 FNYEAQ (reference sequence). CDR3 size: 15 residues. CDR3 loop: CASSLGTGKKETQYF. In nucleotides, the CDR3 is TGTGCTAGCAGCTTGGGGACAGGGAAAAAAGAGACCCAGTACTTC.

V gene TRBV15 combines with J gene TRBJ1-5; no clear D gene. This CDR3 spans 17 amino acids. The V gene lost 5 bases and the J gene lost 0 bases, with 17 bases spanning the gap. Germline V gene lookup returns CDR1 LNHNV and CDR2 YYDKDF (reference sequence). As DNA, the CDR3 is TGTGCCACCAGCCGCGGGGAGGGTACCTTTAGCAATCAGCCCCAGCATTTT. Amino acids: CATSRGEGTFSNQPQHF.

V and J are TRBV4-3 and TRBJ2-1; 7 bases line up with TRBD2. CDR1 and CDR2 from the germline V gene are LGHNA and YSLEER. Trimming took 0 bases from V and 4 from J; bases not matched to a gene: 6. The length of the CDR3 is 16 residues. CDR3 loop: CASSQELRAGYNEQFF. The DNA of the CDR3 is TGCGCCAGCAGCCAAGAACTCCGAGCGGGGTACAATGAGCAGTTCTTC.

This chain connects TRBV30 to TRBJ2-5; 10 nucleotides match TRBD1. Germline V gene data show CDR1 as GTSNPN and CDR2 as SVGIG (reference sequence). Trimming took 4 bases from V and 3 from J; bases not matched to a gene: 14. CDR3 length equals 17 residues. CDR3 nucleotide sequence: TGTGCCTGGAAGGGGAGGACAGGGGGTTATAGAGAAGAGACCCAGTACTTC. This translates into CAWKGRTGGYREETQYF.

The CDR3 loop is CASTRAGGFTGELFF. The CDR3 DNA reads TGTGCCAGTACTCGGGCAGGGGGCTTTACCGGGGAGCTGTTTTTT. V gene TRBV19 combines with J gene TRBJ2-2; TRBD1 matches at 8 bases. The CDR3 is 15 residues long. The V gene's germline CDR1 is LNHDA and CDR2 SQIVND (reference sequence). V gave up 7 bases and J gave up 5 bases; unmatched junction bases: 9.

This clone occurred a few times. The chain uses TRBV2 and TRBJ1-5; weak D call: TRBD1 (5 bases). The CDR3 covers 13 residues. V was trimmed by 8 bases and J by 6 bases, leaving 14 bases between them. Germline CDR1 is SNHLY and CDR2 is FYNNEI. CDR3: CASLLQVGQPQHF. In DNA form, the CDR3 reads TGTGCCAGCCTTCTACAGGTGGGTCAGCCCCAGCATTTT.

V is TRBV6-1 and J is TRBJ1-5; TRBD1 might be the D (5 bases). Trimming shortened V by 2 bases and J by 0 bases, and 8 bases separated the two germline ends. The CDR3 is 15 amino acids. Germline CDR1 reads MNHNS; CDR2 reads SASEGT. CDR3: CASSERTNSNQPQHF. CDR3 nucleotide sequence: TGTGCCAGCAGTGAAAGGACAAATAGCAATCAGCCCCAGCATTTT.

V gene TRBV2 combines with J gene TRBJ1-2, with TRBD1 matching over 7 bases. CDR1 is SNHLY and CDR2 is FYNNEI in the germline V gene. The CDR3 extends over 15 amino acids. The V and J ends lost 2 bases and 4 bases, in that order; junction bases with no gene match: 7. For the CDR3, the DNA is TGTGCCAGCAGTGAAAATGTAGGGGGCGCCTATGGCTACACCTTC. This codes for CASSENVGGAYGYTF. The full variable domain, with the rest looked up from reference TRBV2 and TRBJ1-2, is EPEVTQTPSHQVTQMGQEVILRCVPISNHLYFYWYRQILGQKVEFLVSFYNNEISEKSEIFDDQFSVERPDGSNFTLKIRSTKLEDSAMYFCASSENVGGAYGYTFGSGTRLTVV.

The V and J genes are TRBV4-2 and TRBJ2-7; 11 bases are shared with TRBD2. The CDR3 is 16 residues long. Looked up from germline, CDR1 is LGHNA and CDR2 is YNFKEQ. Trimming removed 0 bases from V and 0 bases from J; junction bases left unmatched: 1. The CDR3 DNA reads as TGTGCCAGCAGCCAAGATGGGACTAGCGGCTCCTACGAGCAGTACTTC. It translates to CASSQDGTSGSYEQYF.

This clone was counted a single time. This chain links TRBV6-6 with TRBJ1-2; D might be TRBD1 (5 bases). Germline-derived CDR1 and CDR2 are MNHNY and SVGAGI (reference sequence). Trimming took 2 bases from V and 8 from J, leaving 18 bases between them. The CDR3 runs to 15 residues. The CDR3 region has the DNA TGTGCCAGCAGTTACGGGACTAAAGAGGGAGGAGGCTACACCTTC. This gives the protein CASSYGTKEGGGYTF.

The rearrangement joins TRBV27 to TRBJ2-7, with 8 bases identical to TRBD1. Per germline, CDR1 MNHEY and CDR2 SMNVEV (reference sequence). The CDR3 is made up of 15 amino acids. V dropped 3 bases and J dropped 2; count of bases not matched to a gene: 6. The DNA of the CDR3 is TGTGCCAGCAGTTTCGATTGGACAGGGACCTACGAGCAGTACTTC. Protein sequence: CASSFDWTGTYEQYF.

The genes are TRBV9 and TRBJ2-1; 8 nucleotides line up with TRBD2. The CDR3 runs to 14 residues. Germline loops: CDR1 SGDLS, CDR2 YYNGEE. The J segment lost 9 bases and the V segment lost 0 bases, leaving 5 bases of the junction unmatched. The CDR3 reads CASSVAGSGAEQFF. The CDR3 bases are TGTGCCAGCAGCGTAGCAGGTAGCGGGGCTGAGCAGTTCTTC.

This clone was detected only a few times. This sequence joins TRBV11-3 and TRBJ2-1, with D maybe TRBD2 (5 bases). CDR3 length: 13 amino acids. Germline values: CDR1 SGHNT, CDR2 YENEEA. The ends were cut back, 0 bases at V and 10 bases at J, with 10 bases in the middle. CDR3 nucleotide sequence: TGTGCCAGCAGCTTAGACCCGGGATACGAGCAGTTCTTC. Its protein product is CASSLDPGYEQFF.

The chain joins TRBV21-1 to TRBJ2-7; whether TRBD2, the table's D call, matches the DNA was not checked. TRBV21-1 is a documented pseudogene. The CDR3 has 15 residues. The CDR3 region is CASSKNAKGLYEQYF. DNA of the CDR3: TGTGCCAGCAGCAAAAATGCAAAGGGACTCTACGAGCAGTACTTC.

The CDR3 reads CASSQGSGNQPQHF. DNA for the CDR3: TGTGCCAGCAGCCAGGGGAGTGGCAATCAGCCCCAGCATTTT. The J gene is TRBJ1-5, the V gene TRBV2; tentatively, D is TRBD1 (6 bases). Per the germline V gene, CDR1 is SNHLY and CDR2 is FYNNEI. CDR3 size: 14 residues. V shed 6 bases and J shed 2 bases, with 11 bases lying between them.

The V and J genes are TRBV20-1 and TRBJ2-5; no clear D. The V and J ends lost 0 bases and 5 bases respectively, with 4 bases between them. The CDR3 runs 11 residues. Germline assignment: CDR1 DFQATT and CDR2 SNEGSKA (reference sequence). The CDR3 nucleotides are TGCAGTGCTAGAGATGGGGAGACCCAGTACTTC. It translates to CSARDGETQYF.